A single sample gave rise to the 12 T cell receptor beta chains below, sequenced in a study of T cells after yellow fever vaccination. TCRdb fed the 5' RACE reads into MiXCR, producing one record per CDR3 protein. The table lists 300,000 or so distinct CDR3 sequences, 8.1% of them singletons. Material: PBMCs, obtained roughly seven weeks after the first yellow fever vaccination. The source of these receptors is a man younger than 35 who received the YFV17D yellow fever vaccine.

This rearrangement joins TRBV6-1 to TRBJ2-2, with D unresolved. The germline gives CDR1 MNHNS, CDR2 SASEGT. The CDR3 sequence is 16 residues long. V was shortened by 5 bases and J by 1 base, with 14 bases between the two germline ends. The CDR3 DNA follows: TGTGCCAGCAGTCAACTAATAACGTGGAACACCGGGGAGCTGTTTTTT. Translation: CASSQLITWNTGELFF.

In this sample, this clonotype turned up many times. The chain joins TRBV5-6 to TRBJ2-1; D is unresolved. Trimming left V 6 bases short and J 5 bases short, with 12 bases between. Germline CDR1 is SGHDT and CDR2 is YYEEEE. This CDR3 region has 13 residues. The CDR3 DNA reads TGTGCCAGCACCTCTGGTCCGAACAATGAGCAGTTCTTC. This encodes CASTSGPNNEQFF.

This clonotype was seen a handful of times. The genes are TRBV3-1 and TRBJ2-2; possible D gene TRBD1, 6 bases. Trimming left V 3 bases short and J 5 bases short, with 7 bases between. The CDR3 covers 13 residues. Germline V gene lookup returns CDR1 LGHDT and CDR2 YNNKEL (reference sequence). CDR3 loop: CASSHDRTGELFF. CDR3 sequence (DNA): TGTGCCAGCAGCCACGACAGGACCGGGGAGCTGTTTTTT.

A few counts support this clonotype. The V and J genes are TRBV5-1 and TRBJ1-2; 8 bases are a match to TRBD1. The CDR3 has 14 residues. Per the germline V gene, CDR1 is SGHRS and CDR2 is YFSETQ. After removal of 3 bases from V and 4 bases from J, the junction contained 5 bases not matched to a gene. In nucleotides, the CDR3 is TGCGCCAGCAGCTCGACAGGGGAAGCCTATGGCTACACCTTC. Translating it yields CASSSTGEAYGYTF.

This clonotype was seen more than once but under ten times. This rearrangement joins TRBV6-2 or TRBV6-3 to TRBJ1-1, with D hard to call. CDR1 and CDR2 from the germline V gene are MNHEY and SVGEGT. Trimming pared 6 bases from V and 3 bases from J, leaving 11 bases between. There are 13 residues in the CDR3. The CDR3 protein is CASSPVGYTEAFF. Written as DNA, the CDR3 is TGTGCCAGCAGCCCTGTTGGGTACACTGAAGCTTTCTTT.

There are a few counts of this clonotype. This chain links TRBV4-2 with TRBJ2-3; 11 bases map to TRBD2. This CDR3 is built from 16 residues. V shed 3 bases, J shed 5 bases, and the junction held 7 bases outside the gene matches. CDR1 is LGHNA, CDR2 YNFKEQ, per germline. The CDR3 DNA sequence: TGTGCCAGCAGCCATGCGACTAGCGGGGTGGGAGATACGCAGTATTTT. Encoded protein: CASSHATSGVGDTQYF.

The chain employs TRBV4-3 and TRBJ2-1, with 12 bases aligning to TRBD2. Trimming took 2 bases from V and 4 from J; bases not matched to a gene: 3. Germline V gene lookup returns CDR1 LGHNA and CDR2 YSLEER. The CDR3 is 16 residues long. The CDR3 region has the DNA TGCGCCAGCAGCCAAACCCTAGCGGGGGGGTACAATGAGCAGTTCTTC. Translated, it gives CASSQTLAGGYNEQFF.

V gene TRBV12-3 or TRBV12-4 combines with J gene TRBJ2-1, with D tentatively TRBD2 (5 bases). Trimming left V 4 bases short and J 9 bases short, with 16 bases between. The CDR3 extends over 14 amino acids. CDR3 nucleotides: TGTGCCAGCAGTTGGGTCCGCCGGGAAGGTGAGCAGTTCTTC. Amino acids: CASSWVRREGEQFF.

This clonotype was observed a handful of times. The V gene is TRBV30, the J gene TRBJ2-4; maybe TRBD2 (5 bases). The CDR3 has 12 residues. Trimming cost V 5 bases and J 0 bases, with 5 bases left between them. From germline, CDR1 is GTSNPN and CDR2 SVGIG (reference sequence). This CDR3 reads CAWGLAKNIQYF. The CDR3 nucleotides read TGTGCCTGGGGACTAGCCAAAAACATTCAGTACTTC. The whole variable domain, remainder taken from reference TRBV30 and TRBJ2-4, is SQTIHQWPATLVQPVGSPLSLECTVEGTSNPNLYWYRQAAGRGLQLLFYSVGIGQISSEVPQNLSASRPQDRQFILSSKKLLLSDSGFYLCAWGLAKNIQYFGAGTRLSVL.

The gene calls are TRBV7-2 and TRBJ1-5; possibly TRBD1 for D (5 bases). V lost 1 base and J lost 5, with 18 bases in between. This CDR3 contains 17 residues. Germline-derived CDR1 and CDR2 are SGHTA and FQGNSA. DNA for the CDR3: TGTGCCAGCAGCTTAGGGGCAGGGAATCGGGGGGATCAGCCCCAGCATTTT. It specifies CASSLGAGNRGDQPQHF.

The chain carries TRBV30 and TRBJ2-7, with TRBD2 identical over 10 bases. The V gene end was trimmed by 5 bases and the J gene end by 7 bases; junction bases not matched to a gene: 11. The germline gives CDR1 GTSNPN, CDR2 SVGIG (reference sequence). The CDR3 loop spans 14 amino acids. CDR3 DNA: TGTGCCTGGGAGAGCGGGGGGGCCGGTGAGGAGCAGTACTTC. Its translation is CAWESGGAGEEQYF.

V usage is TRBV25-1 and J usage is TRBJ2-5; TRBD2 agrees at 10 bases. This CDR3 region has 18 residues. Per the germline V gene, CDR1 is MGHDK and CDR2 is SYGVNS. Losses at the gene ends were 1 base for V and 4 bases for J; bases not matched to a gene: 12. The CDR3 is CASSELTAPGLARETQYF. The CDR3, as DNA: TGTGCCAGCAGTGAATTGACAGCTCCGGGACTAGCGAGAGAGACCCAGTACTTC.